This T cell receptor beta chain was retrieved from a study of cytomegalovirus exposure and HLA in healthy donors. Turning to the study itself: HLA-typed donors were the source of approximately 85 million unique TCRs, which an early data release held.

This PCR relied on a set of 60 Vbeta primers and 13 Jbeta primers. The method was immunoSEQ multiplex PCR; TCRdb's version includes in-frame clones alone and lacks a portion of them. The data show under 200,000 clones, approximately 85% seen once. To note about this clone: The antigen is not known.

Germline V gives CDR1 MDHEN, CDR2 SYDVKM. There are 15 residues in the CDR3. The study's findings and limits: Later analysis revealed greater clonal expansion in HLA-associated TCR beta chains than in equally common others. The authors assumed roughly uniform sequencing depth across donors for presence/absence analyses. Most TCR sequences were seen very rarely across donors, but some public TCRs occurred in many.

Sequenced input: PBMCs. The genes are TRBV28 and TRBJ2-5; TRBD1 matches 12 bases. The J call may be faulty, since TRBJ2-7 better matches the DNA end. The TCR comes from a woman aged 50 to 60 in good health and CMV-seronegative. This CDR3 reads CASSLWGTGGDEQYF. Here the CDR3 DNA reads TGTGCCAGCAGTTTATGGGGGACAGGGGGCGACGAGCAGTACTTC.